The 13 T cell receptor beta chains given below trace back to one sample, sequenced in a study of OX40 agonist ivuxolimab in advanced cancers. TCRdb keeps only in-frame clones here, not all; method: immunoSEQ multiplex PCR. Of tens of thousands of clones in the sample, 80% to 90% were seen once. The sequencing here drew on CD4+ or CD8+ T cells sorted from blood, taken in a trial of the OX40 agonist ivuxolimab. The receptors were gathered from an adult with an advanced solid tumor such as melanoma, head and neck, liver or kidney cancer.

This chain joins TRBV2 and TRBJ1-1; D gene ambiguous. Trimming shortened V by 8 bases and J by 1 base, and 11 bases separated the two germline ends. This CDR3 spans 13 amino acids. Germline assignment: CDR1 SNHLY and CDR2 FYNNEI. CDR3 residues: CASASGRNTEAFF. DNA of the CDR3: TGTGCCAGCGCCTCGGGCCGGAACACTGAAGCTTTCTTT.

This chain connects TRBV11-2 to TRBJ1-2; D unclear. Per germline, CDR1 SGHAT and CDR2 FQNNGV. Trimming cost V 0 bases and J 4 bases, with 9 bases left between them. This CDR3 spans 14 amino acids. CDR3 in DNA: TGTGCCAGCAGCTTAGAATTGTCTGGCTATGGCTACACCTTC. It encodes CASSLELSGYGYTF.

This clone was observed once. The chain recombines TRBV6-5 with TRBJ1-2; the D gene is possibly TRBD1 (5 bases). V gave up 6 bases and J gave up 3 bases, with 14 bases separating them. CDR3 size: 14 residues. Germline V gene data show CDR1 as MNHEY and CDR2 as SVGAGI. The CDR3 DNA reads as TGTGCCAGCAGCCCGGGGGGGGTAGACTATGGCTACACCTTC. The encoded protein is CASSPGGVDYGYTF.

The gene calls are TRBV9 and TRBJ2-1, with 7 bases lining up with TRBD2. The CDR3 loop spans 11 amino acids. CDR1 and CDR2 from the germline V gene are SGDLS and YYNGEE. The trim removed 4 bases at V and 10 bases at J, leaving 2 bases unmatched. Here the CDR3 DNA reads TGTGCCAGCAGCCCGGGAGGCGAGCAGTTCTTC. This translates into CASSPGGEQFF.

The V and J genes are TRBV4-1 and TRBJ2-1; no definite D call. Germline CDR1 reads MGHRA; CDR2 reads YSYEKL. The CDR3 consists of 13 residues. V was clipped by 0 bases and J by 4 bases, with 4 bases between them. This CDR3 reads CASSQEGYNEQFF. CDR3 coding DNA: TGCGCCAGCAGCCAAGAAGGTTACAATGAGCAGTTCTTC.

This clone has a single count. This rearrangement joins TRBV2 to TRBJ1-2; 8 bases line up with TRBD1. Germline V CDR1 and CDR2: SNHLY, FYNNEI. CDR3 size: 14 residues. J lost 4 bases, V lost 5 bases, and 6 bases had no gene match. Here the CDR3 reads CASSRDRTSYGYTF. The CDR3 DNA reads TGTGCCAGCAGTCGGGACAGGACCTCCTATGGCTACACCTTC. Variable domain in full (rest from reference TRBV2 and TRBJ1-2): EPEVTQTPSHQVTQMGQEVILRCVPISNHLYFYWYRQILGQKVEFLVSFYNNEISEKSEIFDDQFSVERPDGSNFTLKIRSTKLEDSAMYFCASSRDRTSYGYTFGSGTRLTVV.

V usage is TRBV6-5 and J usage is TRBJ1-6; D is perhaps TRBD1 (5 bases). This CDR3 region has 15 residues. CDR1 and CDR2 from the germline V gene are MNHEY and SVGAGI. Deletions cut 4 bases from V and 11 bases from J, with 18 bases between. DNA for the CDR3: TGTGCCAGCAGTTCGTCCTGGGACGGACGCGCACCCCTCCACTTT. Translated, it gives CASSSSWDGRAPLHF.

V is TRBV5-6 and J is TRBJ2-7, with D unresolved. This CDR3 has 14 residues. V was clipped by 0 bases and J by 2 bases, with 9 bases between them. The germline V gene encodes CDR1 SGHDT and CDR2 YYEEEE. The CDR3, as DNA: TGTGCCAGCAGCTTGGCAGGTCAGACCTACGAGCAGTACTTC. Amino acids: CASSLAGQTYEQYF.

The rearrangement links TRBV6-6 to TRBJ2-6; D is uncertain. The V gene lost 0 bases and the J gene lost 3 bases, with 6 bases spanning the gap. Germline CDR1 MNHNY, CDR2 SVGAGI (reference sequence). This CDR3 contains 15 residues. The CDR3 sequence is CASSYSSGGANVLTF. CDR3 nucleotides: TGTGCCAGCAGTTACTCCTCTGGTGGGGCCAACGTCCTGACTTTC.

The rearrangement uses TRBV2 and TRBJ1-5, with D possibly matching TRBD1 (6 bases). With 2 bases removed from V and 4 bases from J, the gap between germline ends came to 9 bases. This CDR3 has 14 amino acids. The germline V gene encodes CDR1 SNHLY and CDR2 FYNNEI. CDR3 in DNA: TGTGCCAGCAGTGAAATGGGGACAAATCAGCCCCAGCATTTT. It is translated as CASSEMGTNQPQHF.

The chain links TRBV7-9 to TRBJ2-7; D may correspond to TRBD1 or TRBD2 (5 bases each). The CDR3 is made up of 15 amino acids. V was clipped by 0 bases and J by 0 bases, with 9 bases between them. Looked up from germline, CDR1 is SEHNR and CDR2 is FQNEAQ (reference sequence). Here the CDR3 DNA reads TGTGCCAGCAGCTTAGCTCGTGGGGGCTCCTACGAGCAGTACTTC. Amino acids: CASSLARGGSYEQYF.

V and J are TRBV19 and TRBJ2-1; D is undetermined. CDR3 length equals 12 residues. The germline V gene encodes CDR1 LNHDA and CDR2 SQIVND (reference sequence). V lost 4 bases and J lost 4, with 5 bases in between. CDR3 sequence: CASSTPYNEQFF. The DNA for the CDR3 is TGTGCCAGTAGTACCCCTTACAATGAGCAGTTCTTC.

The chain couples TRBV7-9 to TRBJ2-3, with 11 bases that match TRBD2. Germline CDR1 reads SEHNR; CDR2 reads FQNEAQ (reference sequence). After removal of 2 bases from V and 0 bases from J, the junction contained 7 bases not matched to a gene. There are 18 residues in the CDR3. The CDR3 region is CASSLLLAGEISTDTQYF. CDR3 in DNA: TGTGCCAGCAGCTTATTACTAGCGGGAGAGATTAGCACAGATACGCAGTATTTT.